This is a list of T cell receptor beta chains from one sample in a study of shared clonotypes between healthy human individuals. Using immunoSEQ multiplex PCR, the repertoire was profiled, and TCRdb retains in-frame clones only, with some absent. The sample includes some 500,000 clones, around 80% of them seen just once. Sequenced material: PBMCs. The source is a woman aged 40 to 50 in good health. Some clones in this sample may be carry-over from other donors' samples. CDR3s include the opening cysteine and the closing phenylalanine or tryptophan. A D gene is named only where the DNA matches it firmly. The listing skips clone size in some rows; elsewhere it reads once, few, many or a size class.

>-|15|TRBD2|TRBJ2-3|TRBV28
TGTGCCAGCAGTTTTGATAGCGGGAGAGGGGATACGCAGTATTTT
CASSFDSGRGDTQYF
>-|16|-|TRBJ2-7|TRBV4-1
TGCGCCAGCAGCCTTTTCCCGGGACTTTTATTCTACGAGCAGTACTTC
CASSLFPGLLFYEQYF
>few|17|-|TRBJ1-1|TRBV5-8
TGTGCCAGCAGCTTGGATAGGAGGGTAAGCATGAACACTGAAGCTTTCTTT
CASSLDRRVSMNTEAFF
>few|13|-|TRBJ2-7|TRBV5-6
TGTGCCAGCAGCTTGCAGTTCGTCCACGAGCAGTACTTC
CASSLQFVHEQYF
>-|17|TRBD2|TRBJ2-1|TRBV9
TGTGCCAGCAGCGTAGGAGTTGCTAGCGGGTTATACAATGAGCAGTTCTTC
CASSVGVASGLYNEQFF
>-|14|-|TRBJ2-3|TRBV7-2
TGTGCCAGCAGCTTAGCATGGGGGGACTTTACGCAGTATTTT
CASSLAWGDFTQYF
>-|12|-|TRBJ2-1|TRBV5-4
TGTGCCAGCAGCCCTAAGATAGATGAGCAGTTCTTC
CASSPKIDEQFF
>few|15|-|TRBJ2-5|TRBV5-1
TGCGCCAGCTCCACCCAAACCGGGGTGCAAGAGACCCAGTACTTC
CASSTQTGVQETQYF
>-|13|-|TRBJ2-7|TRBV7-8
TGTGCCAGCCGGGACGGGGGGCCGAACGAGCAGTACTTC
CASRDGGPNEQYF
>-|15|TRBD1|TRBJ2-7|TRBV6-6
TGTGCCAGCAGTTACGTCCCAGGGGGCGTCCACGAGCAGTACTTC
CASSYVPGGVHEQYF
>many|16|TRBD1|TRBJ2-5|TRBV4-1
TGCGCCAGCAGCCCCACTTTCGGACAGGGGACGGAGACCCAGTACTTC
CASSPTFGQGTETQYF